This TCR beta chain came from a study of cytomegalovirus exposure and HLA in healthy donors. Study-level background: Counted in an early data release were approximately 80 million unique TCRs from HLA-typed donors. General study findings and limits: Later, TCR association rates were found to vary by HLA locus, highest for DRB1 and lowest for HLA-C. The study reported that TCR beta sequences accurately predicted HLA-A and HLA-B alleles in most subjects.

The PCR used 60 Vbeta and 13 Jbeta primers. Assay used: immunoSEQ multiplex PCR; TCRdb lists only in-frame clones, some missing. The data contain roughly 130,000 clones, about three quarters of them singletons. Donors showed nominal health when sampled, although they likely had unrecorded immune exposures. This clone was counted a single time. Its target is not known. Unmatched junction bases numbered 9, after V lost 11 bases and J lost 0 bases. The germline gives CDR1 SGHTA, CDR2 FQGNSA. There are 16 residues in the CDR3. The sequence came from a human donor in good health. Sequenced material: PBMCs. The V and J genes are TRBV7-2 and TRBJ2-2; 10 bases are shared with TRBD2. CDR3 amino acids: CAERAGGLSNTGELFF. The CDR3 coding sequence is TGTGCCGAGAGAGCGGGAGGGCTTTCGAACACCGGGGAGCTGTTTTTT.